This T cell receptor (beta chain) originates from a study of CD8 T cell repertoires and HIV-1 epitope variants. The repertoire was sequenced with immunoSEQ multiplex PCR; TCRdb's copy has only in-frame clones and lacks some. The sample lists 4,500 to 7,000 clones, just under 65% occurring once. The CDR3 has 18 amino acids. Germline V lookup: CDR1 SNHLY, CDR2 FYNNEI. The V end lost 5 bases, the J end lost 0 bases, and 21 bases lay between the germline ends. Turning to this clone: As yet, its antigen is unknown.

V and J are TRBV2 and TRBJ2-3, with D maybe TRBD2 (5 bases). The clonotype comes from a male donor with HIV. The sequencing sample was made of cultured CD8+ T cells derived from PBMCs. In DNA, the CDR3 is TGTGCCAGCAGTTTACACCCCCCGAGCGGATCTAGCACAGATACGCAGTATTTT. Translating it yields CASSLHPPSGSSTDTQYF.